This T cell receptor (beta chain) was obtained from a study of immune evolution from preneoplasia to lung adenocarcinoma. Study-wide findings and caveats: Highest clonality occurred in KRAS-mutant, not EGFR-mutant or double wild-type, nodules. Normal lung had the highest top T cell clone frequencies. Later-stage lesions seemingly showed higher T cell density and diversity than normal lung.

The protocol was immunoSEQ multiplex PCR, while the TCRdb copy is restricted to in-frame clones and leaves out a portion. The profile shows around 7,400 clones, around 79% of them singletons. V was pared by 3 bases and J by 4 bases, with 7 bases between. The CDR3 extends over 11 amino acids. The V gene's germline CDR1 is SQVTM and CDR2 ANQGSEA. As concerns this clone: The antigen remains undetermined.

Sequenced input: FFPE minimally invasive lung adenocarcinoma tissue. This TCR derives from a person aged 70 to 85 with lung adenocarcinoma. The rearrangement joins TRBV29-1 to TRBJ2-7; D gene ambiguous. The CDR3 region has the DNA TGCAGCGTTGAGGACGAGTACGAGCAGTACTTC. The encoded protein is CSVEDEYEQYF.